This TCR beta chain appears in the sequencing data of a study of T cells in Graves' hyperthyroidism and ophthalmopathy. Researchers took RNA transcripts and amplified the TCR beta CDR3 regions from them. A set of HTBI primers served as the primers for a first-round RT-PCR of the TCR CDR3. TCRdb redid the calling of the multiplex PCR reads with MiXCR, one entry per CDR3 protein. The top ten hold 15% to 20% of the sample, which has over 550,000 distinct CDR3 sequences, 16% seen once. CDR3 length: 12 amino acids. With V trimmed by 4 bases and J by 9 bases, 5 bases remained unmatched. Per the germline V gene, CDR1 is SQVTM and CDR2 is ANQGSEA.

This TCR was recovered from a woman between 18 and 29 years old with Graves' hyperthyroidism. The chain combines TRBV29-1 with TRBJ1-4; 7 bases line up with TRBD1. The source material was blood. The DNA for the CDR3 is TGCAGCGTTGGCGACAGGGACCAAAAACTGTTTTTT. Its protein product is CSVGDRDQKLFF. Full variable domain (remainder filled in from reference TRBV29-1 and TRBJ1-4): SAVISQKPSRDICQRGTSLTIQCQVDSQVTMMFWYRQQPGQSLTLIATANQGSEATYESGFVIDKFPISRPNLTFSTLTVSNMSPEDSSIYLCSVGDRDQKLFFGSGTQLSVL.